This record concerns one TCR beta chain sequence. This sample was taken from a study of control samples from healthy donors and cancer patients. The protocol was immunoSEQ multiplex PCR, while the TCRdb copy is restricted to in-frame clones and leaves out a portion. The sample has roughly 160,000 clones, less than 95% seen once; the top ten hold 13% to 15%. The sequenced material came from PBMCs. This sequence originates from a man between 60 and 75 years old with colorectal cancer.

CDR3 sequence: CATQGTGGANTEAFF. The CDR3, as DNA: TGTGCCACCCAAGGGACAGGGGGTGCGAACACTGAAGCTTTCTTT. This chain connects TRBV6-5 to TRBJ1-1; TRBD1 matches at 11 bases. V lost 10 bases to trimming and J lost 1 base; unmatched junction nucleotides: 8. The CDR3 has 15 amino acids. Germline-derived CDR1 and CDR2 are MNHEY and SVGAGI.